Listed below are T cell receptor beta chains from one sample, sequenced in a study of T cell responses to AZD1222 COVID-19 vaccine. TCRdb's table, derived via immunoSEQ multiplex PCR, lists solely in-frame clones and lacks some. The sample lists fewer than 150,000 clones, about nine tenths occurring once. Sequences were derived from peripheral blood, sampled on day 0 of AZD1222 vaccination. Receptors originate from an adult in good health. Each CDR3 is given with its conserved first and last residue. The order of the fields is J gene, D gene, clone size, V gene, CDR3 DNA, CDR3 protein. The D gene is left open where the match is weak. Expanded clones are given a class, and other clones once, few, many or no size at all.

>TRBJ2-3|TRBD2|NA|TRBV7-2
TGTGCCAGCAGCTCGACTAGCGGGAGGGCAGATACGCAGTATTTT
CASSSTSGRADTQYF
>TRBJ1-4|NA|NA|TRBV13
TGTGCCAGCAGCTCGATCGGACCTAATGAAAAACTGTTTTTT
CASSSIGPNEKLFF
>TRBJ1-2|NA|NA|TRBV28
TGTGCCAGCAGCTCAGGGACTATCCTCGGTGGGAACTATGGCTACACCTTC
CASSSGTILGGNYGYTF
>TRBJ2-6|TRBD1|NA|TRBV9
TGTGCCAGCAGCTTCCTTCCGGGACAGGGGGCGCTTGGGACTGGGGCCAACGTCCTGACTTTC
CASSFLPGQGALGTGANVLTF
>TRBJ2-3|TRBD2|NA|TRBV2
TGTGCCAGCAGTGCCGGGACTAGCGGGATGATAGATACGCAGTATTTT
CASSAGTSGMIDTQYF
>TRBJ2-5|TRBD2|NA|TRBV27
TGTGCCAGCAGTTTACGGGGGGAGGCTTGGGAGACCCAGTACTTC
CASSLRGEAWETQYF
>TRBJ2-1|NA|NA|TRBV27
TGTGCCAGCAGCCCTCATCCAGGGCGGAACAATGAGCAGTTCTTC
CASSPHPGRNNEQFF
>TRBJ1-5|TRBD1|NA|TRBV30
TGTGCCTGGAGCATCGGGACAGGGAGTCAGCCCCAGCATTTT
CAWSIGTGSQPQHF
>TRBJ2-2|NA|NA|TRBV7-7
TGTGCCAGCAGCTCTGGCCCCTACACCGGGGAGCTGTTTTTT
CASSSGPYTGELFF
>TRBJ2-1|NA|NA|TRBV6-2/TRBV6-3
TGTGCCAGCAGTCCGACGATTAGCGGTAGCTCCTACAATGAGCAGTTCTTC
CASSPTISGSSYNEQFF
>TRBJ2-1|TRBD2|NA|TRBV6-2/TRBV6-3
TGTGCCAGCAGTTACTATAGCGGGGGCGGAAACAATGAGCAGTTCTTC
CASSYYSGGGNNEQFF
>TRBJ1-2|TRBD1|NA|TRBV10-2
TGCGCCAGCAGTGATCCAGGACAGGGTCAATATGGCTACACCTTC
CASSDPGQGQYGYTF
>TRBJ1-5|TRBD1|NA|TRBV30
TGTGCCTGGAGTGGACAGGGGGCAGGGCCCCAGCATTTT
CAWSGQGAGPQHF
>TRBJ1-1|NA|once|TRBV12-3/TRBV12-4
TGTGCCAGCAGTTTTACACGGAACACTGAAGCTTTCTTT
CASSFTRNTEAFF
>TRBJ1-5|NA|NA|TRBV21-1
TGTGCCAGCAGCAAAGAGGTGGGAAGGGTGGGCAATCAGCCCCAGCATTTT
CASSKEVGRVGNQPQHF
>TRBJ1-2|NA|NA|TRBV28
TGTGCCAGCAGCCCCGGACAGAAAGCCTATGGCTACACCTTC
CASSPGQKAYGYTF
>TRBJ2-1|TRBD2|NA|TRBV11-2
TGTGCCAGCACCCCTAGCGGGAGTTCTAATGAGCAGTTCTTC
CASTPSGSSNEQFF
>TRBJ2-1|TRBD1|NA|TRBV2
TGTGCCAGCAGTGAAGGATACAGGGGGTCCTACAATGAGCAGTTCTTC
CASSEGYRGSYNEQFF